Below, one TCR beta chain is given with its context. These data come from a study of blood T cell repertoires in COVID-19. Background on the study: Specimens from acute and convalescent COVID-19 originated in the United States, Italy and Spain.

In the authors' methods: Counts of nucleated cells, estimated from reference gene primer amplification, were obtained. TCRdb's copy holds only in-frame clones and misses some; the assay was immunoSEQ multiplex PCR. The V and J calls and clone size are taken from that table; D and trimming were inferred from the DNA. The sample lists fewer than 250,000 clones, about 93% occurring once. The V end was cut by 3 bases, the J end by 4 bases, with 7 bases between. The CDR3 runs 13 residues. Sequenced sample: peripheral blood. The chain recombines TRBV12-3 or TRBV12-4 with TRBJ1-3, with D unclear. The receptor was derived from a man aged 25 to 40 with COVID-19, enrolled during active disease. This chain's CDR3 is CASSFGQGNTIYF. CDR3 DNA sequence: TGTGCCAGCAGTTTTGGGCAGGGAAACACCATATATTTT.